Sequencing of this TCR beta chain was carried out in a study of spatial heterogeneity in lung cancer. About the study: For the average unique TCR and UMI combination, more than eight occurrences appeared in raw reads.

TCRdb called the 5' RACE reads again in MiXCR, with one record for every CDR3 protein. The sample lists about 36,000 distinct CDR3 sequences, about 7% occurring once. This clonotype was found many times. The CDR3 has 15 amino acids. Germline V lookup: CDR1 MNHEY, CDR2 SMNVEV (reference sequence). Trimming shortened V by 5 bases and J by 8 bases, and 20 bases separated the two germline ends. Regarding time point: sample taken at primary tumor resection. The donor population consisted of approximately 79 patients with untreated, early-stage non-small cell lung cancer. Whole RNA was taken from tumor, nontumor lung or frozen PBMC; it was then sequenced unsorted.

The V gene is TRBV27, the J gene TRBJ2-3, with D possibly matching TRBD2 (5 bases). The clonotype comes from a female donor with early-stage non-small cell lung cancer. Sequenced here: PBMCs, sampled at surgery. CDR3 sequence reads: CASSLSPGSGSTQYF. CDR3 coding DNA: TGTGCCAGCAGTCTAAGCCCGGGCAGCGGTTCTACGCAGTATTTT.